This TCR beta chain appears in the sequencing data of a study of shared T cell receptors in the human thymus (dated by TCRdb to the early 2020s). With regard to the full study: The study examined how self-reactive, shared T-cell receptor alpha chains are generated in the human thymus.

The library was prepared using the immunoSEQ multiplex PCR assay. Drawn from immuneACCESS, this table holds only the in-frame rearrangements with V and J called that TCRdb kept. Clones are partly lost; checked studies trace under half to an unresolved V gene and leave the rest unexplained. The sample table records approximately 580,000 clones; more than 75% of these occur just once. Less than 0.015% of the sample is in the top ten clones. A remark on this clone: It lacks a known antigen. Base qualities are not recorded, but no much larger clone differs from it by a single base.

These data were likewise used in another study, on human thymus T cells. As the second study states: Immunologically healthy infants undergoing open corrective cardiac surgery for congenital heart defects in Finland were used as donors. Thymus tissue was obtained as surgical resects removed during corrective cardiac surgery. Biased V and J gene segment usage appeared to be present in both thymic and peripheral blood repertoires. The related research found that thymic TCR repertoires overlapped highly between unrelated individuals. The study described the TCR alpha and beta repertoires in roughly 8 infant thymus samples and a few matching peripheral blood samples. The cohort included several male and a couple of female infants, with donor ages spanning 7 to 244 days. After being mechanically released from the tissue, thymocytes were kept at -70 degrees C in pellets of about 9.5-30 million cells. A QIAsymphony instrument was used to extract genomic DNA from the frozen cell pellets. TCRB and TCRAD loci were amplified from a standardized quantity of quality-controlled genomic DNA using the immunoSEQ multiplex PCR assay. The V(D)J region was spanned by amplicons of a length sufficient to cover the CDR3 and to identify V and J genes. The amplicons were sequenced on an Illumina platform via the commercial immunoSEQ service. Corrections for primer bias and sequencing errors followed previously described methods, while TCRAD and TCRB definitions were based on the IMGT database. The repertoires were analysed using immunoSEQ Analyzer 3.0 and VDJTools for basic statistics, V/J segment usage, diversity estimates, rarefaction and pairwise overlap. To estimate diversity, the Chao1, ChaoE, Efron-Thisted, Shannon and inverse Simpson indices were applied, and diversity was also estimated on datasets down-sampled to the smallest sample. Repertoire overlap used strict matching of CDR3 nucleotide sequence, V gene and J gene, with Jaccard-based multidimensional scaling clustering. On average, approximately 860,000 unique TCRB clonotypes were obtained from thymus samples, compared with 65,000 to 90,000 from blood samples.

Sequenced: thymocytes. The sequence derives from a boy younger than two with a congenital heart defect. Donor details come from another sample of the same person, matched by shared clones.

In nucleotide form, the sequence is TGTGCCAGCAGCCTGAGACGGCGGGAATCCTCCTACAATGAGCAGTTCTTC. Its coded protein is CASSLRRRESSYNEQFF. The chain couples TRBV25-1 to TRBJ2-1; perhaps TRBD2 is the D gene, with 6 bases matching. The germline V gene sets CDR1 to MGHDK and CDR2 to SYGVNS. The CDR3 measures 17 amino acids from cysteine to phenylalanine. Just CDR3 DNA is preserved here, 51 bases in frame from base 1. V drops 6 bases and J drops 0 bases, leaving 18 bases in between. Reference TRBV25-1 and TRBJ2-1 proteins supply the regions before and after the CDR3; the full variable domain is: EADIYQTPRYLVIGTGKKITLECSQTMGHDKMYWYQQDPGMELHLIHYSYGVNSTEKGDLSSESTVSRIRTEHFPLTLESARPSHTSQYLCASSLRRRESSYNEQFFGPGTRLTVL.